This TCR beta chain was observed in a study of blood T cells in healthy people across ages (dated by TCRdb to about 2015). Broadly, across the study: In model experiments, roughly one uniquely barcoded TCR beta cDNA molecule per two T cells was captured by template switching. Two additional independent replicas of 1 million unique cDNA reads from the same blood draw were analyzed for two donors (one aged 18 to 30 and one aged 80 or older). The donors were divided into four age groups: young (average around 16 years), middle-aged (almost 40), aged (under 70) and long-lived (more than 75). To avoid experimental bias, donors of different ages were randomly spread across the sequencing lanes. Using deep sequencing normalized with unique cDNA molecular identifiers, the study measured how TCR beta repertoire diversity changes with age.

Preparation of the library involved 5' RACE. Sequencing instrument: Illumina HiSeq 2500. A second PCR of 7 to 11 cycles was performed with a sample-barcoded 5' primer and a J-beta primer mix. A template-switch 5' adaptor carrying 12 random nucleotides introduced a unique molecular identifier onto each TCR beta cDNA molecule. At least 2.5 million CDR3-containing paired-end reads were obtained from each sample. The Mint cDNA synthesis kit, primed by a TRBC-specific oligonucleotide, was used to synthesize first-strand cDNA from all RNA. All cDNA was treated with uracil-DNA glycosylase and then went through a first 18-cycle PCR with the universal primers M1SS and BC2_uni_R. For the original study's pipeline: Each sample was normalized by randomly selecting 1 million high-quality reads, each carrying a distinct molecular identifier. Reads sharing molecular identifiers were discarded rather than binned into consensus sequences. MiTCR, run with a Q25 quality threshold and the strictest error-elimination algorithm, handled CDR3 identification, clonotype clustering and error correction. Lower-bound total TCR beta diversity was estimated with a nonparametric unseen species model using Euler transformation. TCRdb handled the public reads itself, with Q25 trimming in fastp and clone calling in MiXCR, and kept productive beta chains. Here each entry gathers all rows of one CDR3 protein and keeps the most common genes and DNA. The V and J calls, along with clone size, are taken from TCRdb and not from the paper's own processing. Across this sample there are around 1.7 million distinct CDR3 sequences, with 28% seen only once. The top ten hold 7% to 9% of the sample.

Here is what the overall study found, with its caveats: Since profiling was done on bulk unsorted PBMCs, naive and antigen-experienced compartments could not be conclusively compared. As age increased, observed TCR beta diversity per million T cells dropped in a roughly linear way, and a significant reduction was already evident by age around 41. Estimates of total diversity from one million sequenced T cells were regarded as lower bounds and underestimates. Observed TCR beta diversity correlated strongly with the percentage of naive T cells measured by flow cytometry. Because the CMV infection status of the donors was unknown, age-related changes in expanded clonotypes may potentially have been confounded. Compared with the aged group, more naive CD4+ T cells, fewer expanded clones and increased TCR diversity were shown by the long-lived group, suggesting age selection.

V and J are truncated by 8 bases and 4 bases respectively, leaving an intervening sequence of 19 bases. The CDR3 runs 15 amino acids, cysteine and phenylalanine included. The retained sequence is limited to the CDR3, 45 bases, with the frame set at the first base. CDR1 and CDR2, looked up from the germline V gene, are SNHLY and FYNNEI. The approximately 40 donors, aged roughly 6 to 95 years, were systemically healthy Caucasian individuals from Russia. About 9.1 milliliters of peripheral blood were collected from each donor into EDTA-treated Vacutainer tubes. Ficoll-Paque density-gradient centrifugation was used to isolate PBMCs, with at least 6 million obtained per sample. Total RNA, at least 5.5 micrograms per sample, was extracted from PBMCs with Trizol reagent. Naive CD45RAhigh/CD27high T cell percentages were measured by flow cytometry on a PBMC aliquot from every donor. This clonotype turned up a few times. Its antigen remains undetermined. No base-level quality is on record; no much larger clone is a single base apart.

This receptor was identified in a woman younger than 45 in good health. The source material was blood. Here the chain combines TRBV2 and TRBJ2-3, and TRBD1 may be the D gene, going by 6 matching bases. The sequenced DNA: TGTGCCAGCCGGTTAGACAGGACGGGTCCAGATACGCAGTATTTT. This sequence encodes CASRLDRTGPDTQYF.